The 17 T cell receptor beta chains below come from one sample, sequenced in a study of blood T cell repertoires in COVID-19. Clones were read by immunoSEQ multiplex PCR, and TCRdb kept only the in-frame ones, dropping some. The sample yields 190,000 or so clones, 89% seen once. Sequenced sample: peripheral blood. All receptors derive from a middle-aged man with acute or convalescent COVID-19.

The CDR3 DNA is TGTGCCAGCAGCCGGTCCGGGACAGGGCATAGCTACACCTTC. Its protein product is CASSRSGTGHSYTF. The gene calls are TRBV5-4 and TRBJ1-2; TRBD1 agrees at 9 bases. The ends lost 4 bases at V and 9 bases at J; junction bases unmatched: 10. Germline lookup yields CDR1 SGHNT and CDR2 YYREEE (reference sequence). The CDR3 sequence is 14 residues long. Drawing the rest from reference TRBV5-4 and TRBJ1-2, the complete variable domain is ETGVTQSPTHLIKTRGQQVTLRCSSQSGHNTVSWYQQALGQGPQFIFQYYREEENGRGNFPPRFSGLQFPNYSSELNVNALELDDSALYLCASSRSGTGHSYTFGSGTRLTVV.

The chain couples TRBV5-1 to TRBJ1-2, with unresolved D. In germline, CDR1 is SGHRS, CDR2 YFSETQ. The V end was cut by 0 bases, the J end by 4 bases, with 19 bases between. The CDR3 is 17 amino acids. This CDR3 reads CASSLAPQNQRAYGYTF. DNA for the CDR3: TGCGCCAGCAGCTTGGCCCCCCAAAACCAGAGGGCCTATGGCTACACCTTC.

The CDR3: CASSLVRGWETQYF. The CDR3 DNA reads as TGTGCCAGCAGCCTAGTACGGGGTTGGGAGACCCAGTACTTC. The chain combines TRBV3-1 (or the pseudogene TRBV3-2) with TRBJ2-5, with a possible D match to TRBD2 (5 bases). Trimming shortened V by 4 bases and J by 5 bases, and 14 bases separated the two germline ends. Germline assignment: CDR1 LGHDT and CDR2 YNNKEL (reference sequence). The CDR3 sequence is 14 residues long.

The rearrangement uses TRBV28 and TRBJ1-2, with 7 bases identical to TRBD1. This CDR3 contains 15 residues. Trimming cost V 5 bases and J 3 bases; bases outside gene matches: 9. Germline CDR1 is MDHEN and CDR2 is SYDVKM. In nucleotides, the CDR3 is TGTGCCAGCAGTCTACCTGGGACAGATTACTATGGCTACACCTTC. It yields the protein CASSLPGTDYYGYTF.

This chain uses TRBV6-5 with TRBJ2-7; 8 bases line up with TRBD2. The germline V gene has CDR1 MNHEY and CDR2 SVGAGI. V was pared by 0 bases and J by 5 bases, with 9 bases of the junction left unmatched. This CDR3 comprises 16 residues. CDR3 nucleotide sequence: TGTGCCAGCAGTTACTCTTCGGGGGCGGGGGGCCACGAGCAGTACTTC. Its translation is CASSYSSGAGGHEQYF.

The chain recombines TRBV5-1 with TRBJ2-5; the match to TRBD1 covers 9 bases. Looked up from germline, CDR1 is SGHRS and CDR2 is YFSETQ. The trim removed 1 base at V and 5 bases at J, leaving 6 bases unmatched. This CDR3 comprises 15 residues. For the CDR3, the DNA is TGCGCCAGCAGCTTGACGGACAGGGGACTGGAGACCCAGTACTTC. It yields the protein CASSLTDRGLETQYF. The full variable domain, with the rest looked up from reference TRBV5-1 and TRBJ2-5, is KAGVTQTPRYLIKTRGQQVTLSCSPISGHRSVSWYQQTPGQGLQFLFEYFSETQRNKGNFPGRFSGRQFSNSRSEMNVSTLELGDSALYLCASSLTDRGLETQYFGPGTRLLVL.

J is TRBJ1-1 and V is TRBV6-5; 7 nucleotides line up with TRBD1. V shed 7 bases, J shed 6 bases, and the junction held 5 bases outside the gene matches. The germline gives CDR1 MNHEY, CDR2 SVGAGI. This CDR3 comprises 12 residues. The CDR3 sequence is CASTRQGAEAFF. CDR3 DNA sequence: TGTGCCAGCACCAGACAGGGCGCTGAAGCTTTCTTT.

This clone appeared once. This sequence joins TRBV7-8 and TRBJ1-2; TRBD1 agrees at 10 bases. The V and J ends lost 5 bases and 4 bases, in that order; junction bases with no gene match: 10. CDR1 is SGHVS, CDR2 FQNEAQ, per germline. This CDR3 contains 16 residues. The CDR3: CASSLKPGQGTYGYTF. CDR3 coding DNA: TGTGCCAGCAGCCTCAAACCGGGACAGGGGACCTATGGCTACACCTTC.

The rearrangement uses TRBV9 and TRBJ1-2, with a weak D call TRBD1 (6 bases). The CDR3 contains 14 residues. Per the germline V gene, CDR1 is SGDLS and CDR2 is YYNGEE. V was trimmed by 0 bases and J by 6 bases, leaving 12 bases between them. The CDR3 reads CASSVVGGANGYTF. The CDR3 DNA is TGTGCCAGCAGCGTAGTCGGGGGGGCTAATGGCTACACCTTC.

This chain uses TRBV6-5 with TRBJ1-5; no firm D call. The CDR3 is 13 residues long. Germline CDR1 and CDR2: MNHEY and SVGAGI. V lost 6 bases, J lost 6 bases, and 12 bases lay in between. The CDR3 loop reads CASSVDGLQPQHF. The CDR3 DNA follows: TGTGCCAGCAGCGTGGACGGACTTCAGCCCCAGCATTTT.

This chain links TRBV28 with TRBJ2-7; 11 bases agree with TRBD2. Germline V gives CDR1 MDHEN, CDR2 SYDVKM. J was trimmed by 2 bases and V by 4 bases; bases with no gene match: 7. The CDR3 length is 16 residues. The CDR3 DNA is TGTGCCAGCAGTTCCCCGACTAGCGGGGACACCTACGAGCAGTACTTC. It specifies CASSSPTSGDTYEQYF.

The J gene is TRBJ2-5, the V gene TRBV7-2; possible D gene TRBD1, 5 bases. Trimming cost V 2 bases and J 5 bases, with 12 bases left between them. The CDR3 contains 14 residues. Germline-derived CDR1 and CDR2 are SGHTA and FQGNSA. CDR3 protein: CASSLNRNRETQYF. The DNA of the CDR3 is TGTGCCAGCAGCTTAAACCGAAACAGGGAGACCCAGTACTTC.

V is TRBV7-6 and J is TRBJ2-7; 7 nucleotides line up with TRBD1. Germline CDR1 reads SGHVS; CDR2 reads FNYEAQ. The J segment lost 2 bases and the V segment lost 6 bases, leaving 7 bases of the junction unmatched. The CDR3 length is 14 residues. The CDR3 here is CASRSDRETYEQYF. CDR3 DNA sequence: TGTGCCAGCAGATCAGACAGGGAGACCTACGAGCAGTACTTC.

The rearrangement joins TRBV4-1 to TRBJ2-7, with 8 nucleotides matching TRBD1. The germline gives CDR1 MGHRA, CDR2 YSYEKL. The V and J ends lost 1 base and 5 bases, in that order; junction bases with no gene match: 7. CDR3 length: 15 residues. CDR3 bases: TGCGCCAGCAGCCAAGTTGAGGACAGGGTAAACGAGCAGTACTTC. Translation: CASSQVEDRVNEQYF.

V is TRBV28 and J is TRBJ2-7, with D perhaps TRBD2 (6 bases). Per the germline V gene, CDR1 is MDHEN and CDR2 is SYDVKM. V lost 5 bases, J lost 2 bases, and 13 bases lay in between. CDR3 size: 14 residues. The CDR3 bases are TGTGCCAGCAGTACCAGGCGGGAAACCTACGAGCAGTACTTC. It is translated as CASSTRRETYEQYF.

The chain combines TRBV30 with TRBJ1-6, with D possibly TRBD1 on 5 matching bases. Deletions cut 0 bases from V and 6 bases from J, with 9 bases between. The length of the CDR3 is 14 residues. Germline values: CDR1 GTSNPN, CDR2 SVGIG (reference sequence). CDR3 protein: CAWSVRRGNSPLHF. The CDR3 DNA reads TGTGCCTGGAGTGTCAGGAGGGGTAATTCACCCCTCCACTTT.

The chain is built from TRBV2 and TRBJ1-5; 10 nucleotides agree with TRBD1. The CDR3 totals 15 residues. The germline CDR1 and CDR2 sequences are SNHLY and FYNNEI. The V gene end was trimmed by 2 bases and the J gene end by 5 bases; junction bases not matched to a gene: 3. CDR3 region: CASSESTGGYQPQHF. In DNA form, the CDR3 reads TGTGCCAGCAGTGAATCGACAGGGGGCTATCAGCCCCAGCATTTT. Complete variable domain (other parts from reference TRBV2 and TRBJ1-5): EPEVTQTPSHQVTQMGQEVILRCVPISNHLYFYWYRQILGQKVEFLVSFYNNEISEKSEIFDDQFSVERPDGSNFTLKIRSTKLEDSAMYFCASSESTGGYQPQHFGDGTRLSIL.